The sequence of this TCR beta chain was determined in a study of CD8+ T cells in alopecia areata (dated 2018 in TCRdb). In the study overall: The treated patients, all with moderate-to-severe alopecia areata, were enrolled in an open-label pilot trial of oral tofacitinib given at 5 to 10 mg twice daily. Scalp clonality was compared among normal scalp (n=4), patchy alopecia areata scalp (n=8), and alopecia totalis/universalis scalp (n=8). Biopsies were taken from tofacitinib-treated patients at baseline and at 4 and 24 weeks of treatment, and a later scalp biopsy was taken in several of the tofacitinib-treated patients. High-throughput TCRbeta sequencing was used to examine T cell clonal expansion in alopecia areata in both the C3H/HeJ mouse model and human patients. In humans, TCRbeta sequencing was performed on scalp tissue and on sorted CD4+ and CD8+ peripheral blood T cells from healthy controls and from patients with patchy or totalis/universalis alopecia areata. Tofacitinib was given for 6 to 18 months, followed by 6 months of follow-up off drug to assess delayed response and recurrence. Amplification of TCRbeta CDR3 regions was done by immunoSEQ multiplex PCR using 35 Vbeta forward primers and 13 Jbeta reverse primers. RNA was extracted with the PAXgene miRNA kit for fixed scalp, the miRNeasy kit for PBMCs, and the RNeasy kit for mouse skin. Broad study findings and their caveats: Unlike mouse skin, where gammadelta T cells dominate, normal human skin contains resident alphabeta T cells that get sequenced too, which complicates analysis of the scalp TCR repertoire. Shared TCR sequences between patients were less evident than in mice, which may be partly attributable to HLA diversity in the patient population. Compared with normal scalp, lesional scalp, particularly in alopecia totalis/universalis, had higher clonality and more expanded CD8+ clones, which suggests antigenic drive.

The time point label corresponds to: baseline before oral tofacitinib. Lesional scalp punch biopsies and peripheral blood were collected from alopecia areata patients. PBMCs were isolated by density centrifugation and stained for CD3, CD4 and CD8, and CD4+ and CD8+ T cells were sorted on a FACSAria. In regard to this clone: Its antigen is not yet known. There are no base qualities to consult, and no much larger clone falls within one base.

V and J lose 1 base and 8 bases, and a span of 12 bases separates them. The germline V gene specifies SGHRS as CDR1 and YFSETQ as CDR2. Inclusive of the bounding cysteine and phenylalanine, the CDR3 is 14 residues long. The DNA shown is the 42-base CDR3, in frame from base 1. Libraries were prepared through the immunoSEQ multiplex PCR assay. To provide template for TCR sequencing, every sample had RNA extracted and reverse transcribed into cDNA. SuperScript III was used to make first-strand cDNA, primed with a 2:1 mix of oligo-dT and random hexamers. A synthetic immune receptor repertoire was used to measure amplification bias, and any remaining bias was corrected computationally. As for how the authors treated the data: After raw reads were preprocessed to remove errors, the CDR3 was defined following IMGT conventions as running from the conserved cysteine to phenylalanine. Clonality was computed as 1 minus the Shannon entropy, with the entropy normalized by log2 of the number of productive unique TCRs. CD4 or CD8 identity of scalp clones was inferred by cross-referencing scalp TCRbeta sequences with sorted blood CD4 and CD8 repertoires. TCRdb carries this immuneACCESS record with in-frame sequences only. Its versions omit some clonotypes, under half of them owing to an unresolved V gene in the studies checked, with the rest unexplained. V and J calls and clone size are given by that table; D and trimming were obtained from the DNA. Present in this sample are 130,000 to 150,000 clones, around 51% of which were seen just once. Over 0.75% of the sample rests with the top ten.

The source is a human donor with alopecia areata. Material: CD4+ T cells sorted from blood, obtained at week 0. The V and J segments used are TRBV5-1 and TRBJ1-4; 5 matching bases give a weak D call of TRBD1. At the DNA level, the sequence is TGCGCCAGCAGCTTGTCGACAGTAAACGAAAAACTGTTTTTT. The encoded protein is CASSLSTVNEKLFF.